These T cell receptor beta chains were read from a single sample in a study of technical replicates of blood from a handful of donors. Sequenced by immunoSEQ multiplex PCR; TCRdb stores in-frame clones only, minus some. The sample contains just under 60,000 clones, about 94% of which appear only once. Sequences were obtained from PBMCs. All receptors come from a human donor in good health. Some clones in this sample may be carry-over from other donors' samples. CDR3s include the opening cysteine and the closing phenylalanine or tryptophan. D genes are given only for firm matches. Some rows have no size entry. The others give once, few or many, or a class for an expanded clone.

cdr3_nt: TGTGCCAGCAGCCAAGATCCGGGGGGAGGGGGCTACACCTTC
cdr3_aa: CASSQDPGGGGYTF
d_call: .
j_call: TRBJ1-2
v_call: TRBV4-2
clone_size: .

cdr3_nt: TGTGCCAGCAGAGATGGGACTAGCGTAAGAGTTCAAGAGACCCAGTACTTC
cdr3_aa: CASRDGTSVRVQETQYF
d_call: TRBD2
j_call: TRBJ2-5
v_call: TRBV2
clone_size: .

cdr3_nt: TGCGCCAGCAGTGCGGGTGGACCGAATAGCAATCAGCCCCAGCATTTT
cdr3_aa: CASSAGGPNSNQPQHF
d_call: .
j_call: TRBJ1-5
v_call: TRBV5-1
clone_size: .

cdr3_nt: TGTGCCAGCAGCTTAGCCCCGGGGGGGAAGACCCAGTACTTC
cdr3_aa: CASSLAPGGKTQYF
d_call: TRBD2
j_call: TRBJ2-5
v_call: TRBV7-3
clone_size: .

cdr3_nt: TGTGCCATCAGTGAAGAGGGAGAGACCCAGTACTTC
cdr3_aa: CAISEEGETQYF
d_call: .
j_call: TRBJ2-5
v_call: TRBV10-3
clone_size: .

cdr3_nt: TGCGCCAGCAGCTACTTAGTAAACTACGAGCAGTACTTC
cdr3_aa: CASSYLVNYEQYF
d_call: .
j_call: TRBJ2-7
v_call: TRBV5-1
clone_size: .

cdr3_nt: TGTGCCATCAGTGCGCGGGACAGGGGATCCTACGAGCAGTACTTC
cdr3_aa: CAISARDRGSYEQYF
d_call: TRBD1
j_call: TRBJ2-7
v_call: TRBV10-3
clone_size: .

cdr3_nt: TGTGCCTGGACAGGGTACTCTGGAAACACCATATATTTT
cdr3_aa: CAWTGYSGNTIYF
d_call: .
j_call: TRBJ1-3
v_call: TRBV30
clone_size: .

cdr3_nt: TGTGCCAGCAGTACGGGGCGGGAGGCCTACGAGCAGTACTTC
cdr3_aa: CASSTGREAYEQYF
d_call: TRBD2
j_call: TRBJ2-7
v_call: TRBV14
clone_size: .

cdr3_nt: TGTGCCAGCAGCCCAACTAGCTCCTACGAGCAGTACTTC
cdr3_aa: CASSPTSSYEQYF
d_call: .
j_call: TRBJ2-7
v_call: TRBV4-2
clone_size: .

cdr3_nt: TGTGCCAGCAGCGTAAGGGGTATGTCCTACGAGCAGTACTTC
cdr3_aa: CASSVRGMSYEQYF
d_call: .
j_call: TRBJ2-7
v_call: TRBV9
clone_size: .

cdr3_nt: TGTGCCAGCAGCGGGGGAGGGGAAATGTTCGTCTATGGCTACACCTTC
cdr3_aa: CASSGGGEMFVYGYTF
d_call: .
j_call: TRBJ1-2
v_call: TRBV5-6
clone_size: .

cdr3_nt: TGCGCCAGCAGCCAAGAGAGAACCAGGTTAAGCGAGCAGTACTTC
cdr3_aa: CASSQERTRLSEQYF
d_call: .
j_call: TRBJ2-7
v_call: TRBV4-3
clone_size: once

cdr3_nt: TGTGCCAGCCGCCCCGGACAGGGGCTCAACTATGGCTACACCTTC
cdr3_aa: CASRPGQGLNYGYTF
d_call: TRBD1
j_call: TRBJ1-2
v_call: TRBV5-4
clone_size: .

cdr3_nt: TGTGCCAGCAGCCAAGATACCCTAGCCATCAACATTCAGTACTTC
cdr3_aa: CASSQDTLAINIQYF
d_call: .
j_call: TRBJ2-4
v_call: TRBV4-2
clone_size: .

cdr3_nt: TGTGCCAGTAGTGTCACAGGGTATTCTAACTATGGCTACACCTTC
cdr3_aa: CASSVTGYSNYGYTF
d_call: .
j_call: TRBJ1-2
v_call: TRBV19
clone_size: .

cdr3_nt: TGTGCCACCAGCCGGGAAGCGGGGCGCAAATCCTACGAGCAGTACTTC
cdr3_aa: CATSREAGRKSYEQYF
d_call: TRBD2
j_call: TRBJ2-7
v_call: TRBV15
clone_size: .

cdr3_nt: TGTGCCACCGCGGGACTAGGGGATGAGCAGTTCTTC
cdr3_aa: CATAGLGDEQFF
d_call: TRBD2
j_call: TRBJ2-1
v_call: TRBV7-7
clone_size: .

cdr3_nt: TGTGCCATCAGTGAGTCTCTTTCGGGTCGCGAGCAGTACTTC
cdr3_aa: CAISESLSGREQYF
d_call: .
j_call: TRBJ2-7
v_call: TRBV10-3
clone_size: .

cdr3_nt: TGTGCCAGCAGAGGAGGCGGAGAGACCCAGTACTTC
cdr3_aa: CASRGGGETQYF
d_call: .
j_call: TRBJ2-5
v_call: TRBV11-2
clone_size: .

cdr3_nt: TGTGCCAGCAGCAAAAGGGGGCCGGGACAGGGGGTGAGAGGGAACACTGAAGCTTTCTTT
cdr3_aa: CASSKRGPGQGVRGNTEAFF
d_call: .
j_call: TRBJ1-1
v_call: TRBV21-1
clone_size: .

cdr3_nt: TGCGCCAGCAGCCACGCAGTAGCGGGCCGACACCCCTCCTACGAGCAGTACTTC
cdr3_aa: CASSHAVAGRHPSYEQYF
d_call: TRBD2
j_call: TRBJ2-7
v_call: TRBV4-1
clone_size: few

cdr3_nt: TGTGCCAGCAGCCAACTACAGGATGCTTCACCCCTCCACTTT
cdr3_aa: CASSQLQDASPLHF
d_call: .
j_call: TRBJ1-6
v_call: TRBV4-2
clone_size: .

cdr3_nt: TGTGCCTGGAGCGAGGATAGCGGGAGGGCCTATGAGCAGTTCTTC
cdr3_aa: CAWSEDSGRAYEQFF
d_call: TRBD2
j_call: TRBJ2-1
v_call: TRBV30
clone_size: .

cdr3_nt: TGCGCCAGCAGCTTGACGACAAGGCGAGGCTACACCTTC
cdr3_aa: CASSLTTRRGYTF
d_call: .
j_call: TRBJ1-2
v_call: TRBV5-1
clone_size: .

cdr3_nt: TGTGCCAGCAGCTTAAACCGGGACAGGGAAGACCCGAACACTGAAGCTTTCTTT
cdr3_aa: CASSLNRDREDPNTEAFF
d_call: TRBD1
j_call: TRBJ1-1
v_call: TRBV13
clone_size: once

cdr3_nt: TGTGCTAGTGGTTTCGGACAGGGAGGACCCCAGCATTTT
cdr3_aa: CASGFGQGGPQHF
d_call: TRBD1
j_call: TRBJ1-5
v_call: TRBV12-5
clone_size: once

cdr3_nt: TGTGCCAGCAGTCGTCCAGTTAACGCCGACTATGGCTACACCTTC
cdr3_aa: CASSRPVNADYGYTF
d_call: .
j_call: TRBJ1-2
v_call: TRBV5-8
clone_size: .

cdr3_nt: TGTGCCAGCAGTTTTAAGGAGCGTTCCTACAATGAGCAGTTCTTC
cdr3_aa: CASSFKERSYNEQFF
d_call: .
j_call: TRBJ2-1
v_call: TRBV6-6
clone_size: .

cdr3_nt: TGTGCCAGCAGCCGGGACTCAAAGCTTTACAATGAGCAGTTCTTC
cdr3_aa: CASSRDSKLYNEQFF
d_call: .
j_call: TRBJ2-1
v_call: TRBV9
clone_size: .

cdr3_nt: TGTGCCAGCAGCTTGACCGGGTCTAGCAATCAGCCCCAGCATTTT
cdr3_aa: CASSLTGSSNQPQHF
d_call: .
j_call: TRBJ1-5
v_call: TRBV5-6
clone_size: .

cdr3_nt: TGTGCCAGCAGTTACTCGATGAGTGATGGCTACACCTTC
cdr3_aa: CASSYSMSDGYTF
d_call: .
j_call: TRBJ1-2
v_call: TRBV6-6
clone_size: few

cdr3_nt: TGCGCCAGCAGCCCGAGGGTAGCGGGGGCGCACGAGACCCAGTACTTC
cdr3_aa: CASSPRVAGAHETQYF
d_call: TRBD2
j_call: TRBJ2-5
v_call: TRBV5-1
clone_size: few

cdr3_nt: TGTGCCAGCAGTGAAGAAGGAGTGGCAGTTGGTTCACCCCTCCACTTT
cdr3_aa: CASSEEGVAVGSPLHF
d_call: .
j_call: TRBJ1-6
v_call: TRBV2
clone_size: .

cdr3_nt: TGTGCCAGCAGCTTAGGGGGGGGGACAAGCTTGAACACTGAAGCTTTCTTT
cdr3_aa: CASSLGGGTSLNTEAFF
d_call: .
j_call: TRBJ1-1
v_call: TRBV7-8
clone_size: .

cdr3_nt: TGTGCCAGCAGCTTACGGGAGGTAGATACGCAGTATTTT
cdr3_aa: CASSLREVDTQYF
d_call: TRBD2
j_call: TRBJ2-3
v_call: TRBV7-2
clone_size: .

cdr3_nt: TGCAGCGCCCATTCTGGCGGCGGGAGGGGGTACGAGCAGTACTTC
cdr3_aa: CSAHSGGGRGYEQYF
d_call: TRBD2
j_call: TRBJ2-7
v_call: TRBV29-1
clone_size: .

cdr3_nt: TGTGCCAGCAGCCTAGCGGGAGTGGATGAGCAGTTCTTC
cdr3_aa: CASSLAGVDEQFF
d_call: TRBD2
j_call: TRBJ2-1
v_call: TRBV7-9
clone_size: once

cdr3_nt: TGTGCCAGCAGAACTCTAGCCAAAAACATTCAGTACTTC
cdr3_aa: CASRTLAKNIQYF
d_call: .
j_call: TRBJ2-4
v_call: TRBV2
clone_size: .

cdr3_nt: TGTGCCAGCAGGATGACAGGGGGTAATGAAAAACTGTTTTTT
cdr3_aa: CASRMTGGNEKLFF
d_call: TRBD1
j_call: TRBJ1-4
v_call: TRBV6-5
clone_size: .

cdr3_nt: TGTGCCAGCAGCCAACTCGGGACAGGGGCTCGGCACGAGCAGTACTTC
cdr3_aa: CASSQLGTGARHEQYF
d_call: TRBD1
j_call: TRBJ2-7
v_call: TRBV5-5
clone_size: .

cdr3_nt: TGTGCCAGCAGCCCGGACAGTATAAGCAATCAGCCCCAGCATTTT
cdr3_aa: CASSPDSISNQPQHF
d_call: .
j_call: TRBJ1-5
v_call: TRBV5-5
clone_size: .

cdr3_nt: TGCGCCAGCAGCTTGGGTGGCAGCGGACGAAACACCATATATTTT
cdr3_aa: CASSLGGSGRNTIYF
d_call: .
j_call: TRBJ1-3
v_call: TRBV5-1
clone_size: once

cdr3_nt: TGCGCCAGCAGCCAACTCCGACAGGGGGCAGATACGCAGTATTTT
cdr3_aa: CASSQLRQGADTQYF
d_call: TRBD1
j_call: TRBJ2-3
v_call: TRBV4-3
clone_size: .

cdr3_nt: TGCAGCGGACAGGGAGGCACTGAAGCTTTCTTT
cdr3_aa: CSGQGGTEAFF
d_call: TRBD1
j_call: TRBJ1-1
v_call: TRBV20-1
clone_size: .

cdr3_nt: TGCGCCAGCAGCTTTTTTCCCAGCTCCTACAATGAGCAGTTCTTC
cdr3_aa: CASSFFPSSYNEQFF
d_call: .
j_call: TRBJ2-1
v_call: TRBV5-1
clone_size: .

cdr3_nt: TGTGCCAGCAGCGCGGACTTTTTAGACACCATATATTTT
cdr3_aa: CASSADFLDTIYF
d_call: .
j_call: TRBJ1-3
v_call: TRBV9
clone_size: .

cdr3_nt: TGTGCCAGCATCACTGGGGCGGGGGGAACGAACACCGGGGAGCTGTTTTTT
cdr3_aa: CASITGAGGTNTGELFF
d_call: TRBD2
j_call: TRBJ2-2
v_call: TRBV7-6
clone_size: .

cdr3_nt: TGTGCCAGCAGTTACTCTTCAGGGCCCTATGGCTACACCTTC
cdr3_aa: CASSYSSGPYGYTF
d_call: .
j_call: TRBJ1-2
v_call: TRBV6-6
clone_size: .

cdr3_nt: TGTGCCACCAGCAGACCCGCAGGGAATTCTAACTATGGCTACACCTTC
cdr3_aa: CATSRPAGNSNYGYTF
d_call: .
j_call: TRBJ1-2
v_call: TRBV15
clone_size: .

cdr3_nt: TGTGCCAGCAGCTGGACTCCTTCCGCCGGGGAGCTGTTTTTT
cdr3_aa: CASSWTPSAGELFF
d_call: .
j_call: TRBJ2-2
v_call: TRBV5-4
clone_size: .

cdr3_nt: TGTGCCAGCAGCCAAGATCTTTTAGCGGGACTGTCCTACAATGAGCAGTTCTTC
cdr3_aa: CASSQDLLAGLSYNEQFF
d_call: TRBD2
j_call: TRBJ2-1
v_call: TRBV4-2
clone_size: .

cdr3_nt: TGTGCCAGCAGTAGGAACACGGGAGGCTACGAGCAGTACTTC
cdr3_aa: CASSRNTGGYEQYF
d_call: TRBD2
j_call: TRBJ2-7
v_call: TRBV27
clone_size: .

cdr3_nt: TGTGCCAGCTCCGGACAAGCCTACGAGCAGTACTTC
cdr3_aa: CASSGQAYEQYF
d_call: .
j_call: TRBJ2-7
v_call: TRBV2
clone_size: .

cdr3_nt: TGTGCCAGCAGAGCTAGCAGCAGCACAGATACGCAGTATTTT
cdr3_aa: CASRASSSTDTQYF
d_call: .
j_call: TRBJ2-3
v_call: TRBV7-2
clone_size: .